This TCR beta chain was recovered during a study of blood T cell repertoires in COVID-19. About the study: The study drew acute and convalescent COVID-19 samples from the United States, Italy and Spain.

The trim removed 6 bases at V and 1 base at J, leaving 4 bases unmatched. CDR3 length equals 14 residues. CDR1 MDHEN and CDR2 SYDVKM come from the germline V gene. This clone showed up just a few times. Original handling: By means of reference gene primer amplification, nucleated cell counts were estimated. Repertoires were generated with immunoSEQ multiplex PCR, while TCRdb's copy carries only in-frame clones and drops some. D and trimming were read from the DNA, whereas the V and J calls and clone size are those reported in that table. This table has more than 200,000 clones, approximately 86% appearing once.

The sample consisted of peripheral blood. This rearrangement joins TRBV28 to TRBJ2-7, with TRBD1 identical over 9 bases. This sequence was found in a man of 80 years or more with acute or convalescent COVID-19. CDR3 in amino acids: CASRTGTGSYEQYF. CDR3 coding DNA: TGTGCCAGCAGGACCGGGACAGGGTCCTACGAGCAGTACTTC.